The clone carrying this T cell receptor (beta chain) came up a few times. Its matching antigen is unknown. The identical CDR3 is also encoded by other nucleotide sequences in the sample. The CDR3 has 15 amino acids. From germline, CDR1 is LNHDA and CDR2 SQIVND (reference sequence). The trim removed 5 bases at V and 0 bases at J, leaving 4 bases unmatched. This entry is derived from a study of T cell responses to AZD1222 COVID-19 vaccine. Whole-study results and caveats: Baseline seropositivity characterized only 5 to 7 AZD1222 recipients. Reports indicate that nearly half of spike-specific TCRs are directed at unmutated variant regions. There were repertoire samples only from the period after the peak T cell response. Dominant CD4 TCR responses targeted spike regions 160-218 and 743-854.

Assay used: immunoSEQ multiplex PCR; TCRdb lists only in-frame clones, some missing. The data contain about 140,000 clones, roughly 88% of them seen just once; the ten biggest clones take up under 3.5%. This sequence joins TRBV19 and TRBJ2-1; 7 nucleotides line up with TRBD1. This specimen was peripheral blood, taken on day 0 of AZD1222 vaccination. The clonotype comes from an adult in good health. The CDR3 reads CASSVDRSSYNEQFF. The DNA of the CDR3 is TGTGCCAGTAGTGTGGACAGGAGCTCCTACAATGAGCAGTTCTTC.